What follows is one TCR beta chain and its context. TCRdb's copy holds only in-frame clones and misses some; the assay was immunoSEQ multiplex PCR. The sample holds some 150,000 clones; around 86% are singletons and the top ten take approximately 9%. These data come from a study of T cell responses to AZD1222 COVID-19 vaccine. The specimen comprised peripheral blood, sampled 28 days after the second AZD1222 dose. The origin of this receptor is an adult who received the AZD1222 COVID-19 vaccine.

The chain's CDR3 is CASSSPGTRGNYGYTF. The DNA of the CDR3 is TGTGCCAGCAGTTCCCCCGGGACACGAGGAAACTATGGCTACACCTTC. This sequence joins TRBV28 and TRBJ1-2; D may be TRBD1 (6 bases). The CDR3 is 16 amino acids. The germline V and J ends were trimmed by 4 bases and 2 bases, with 17 bases remaining between them. The V gene's germline CDR1 is MDHEN and CDR2 SYDVKM.